These T cell receptor beta chains were read from a single sample in a study of shared clonotypes between healthy human individuals. Data came from immunoSEQ multiplex PCR; TCRdb stores just in-frame clones and leaves some out. The sample yields 490,000 or so clones, less than 80% seen once. Sequenced input: PBMCs. The receptors stem from a woman in her 40s in good health. Some clones in this sample may be carry-over from other donors' samples. Each CDR3 is given with its conserved first and last residue. Fields, in order: D gene, V gene, clone size, J gene, CDR3 DNA, CDR3 protein. The D gene is left open where the match is weak. The size entry is marked missing in some rows and otherwise reads once, few, many or a size class.

d_gene: NA; v_gene: TRBV2; abundance: NA; j_gene: TRBJ1-5; CDR3nt: TGTGCCAGCAGTTTAGCTAGGGTCGATCAGCTCCAGCATTTT; CDR3aa: CASSLARVDQLQHF
d_gene: TRBD1; v_gene: TRBV28; abundance: NA; j_gene: TRBJ2-5; CDR3nt: TGTGCCAGCAGACCGACAGGGCAAGAGACCCAGTACTTC; CDR3aa: CASRPTGQETQYF
d_gene: NA; v_gene: TRBV19; abundance: NA; j_gene: TRBJ1-5; CDR3nt: TGTACCAGTAGTATTCAGGGTTTAAGGCAGCCCCAGCATTTT; CDR3aa: CTSSIQGLRQPQHF
d_gene: TRBD1; v_gene: TRBV6-5; abundance: many; j_gene: TRBJ1-2; CDR3nt: TGTGCCAGCAGCACCACAGGGGTTAACTATGGCTACACCTTC; CDR3aa: CASSTTGVNYGYTF
d_gene: NA; v_gene: TRBV29-1; abundance: NA; j_gene: TRBJ2-7; CDR3nt: TGCAGCGTTTCTCCCGGGAGTAGGTACGAGCAGTACTTC; CDR3aa: CSVSPGSRYEQYF
d_gene: TRBD2; v_gene: TRBV11-3; abundance: NA; j_gene: TRBJ2-2; CDR3nt: TGTGCCAGCAGCCCGGGACTAGCGGGGCGCACCGGGGAGCTGTTTTTT; CDR3aa: CASSPGLAGRTGELFF
d_gene: TRBD2; v_gene: TRBV2; abundance: NA; j_gene: TRBJ2-5; CDR3nt: TGTGCCAGCAGTGCCCGGGAGGGGGAGACCCAGTACTTC; CDR3aa: CASSAREGETQYF
d_gene: TRBD1; v_gene: TRBV25-1; abundance: NA; j_gene: TRBJ2-7; CDR3nt: TGTGCCAGCAGTCCGACCGGGACAGCGCGCTCCTACGAGCAGTACTTC; CDR3aa: CASSPTGTARSYEQYF
d_gene: TRBD1; v_gene: TRBV7-2; abundance: NA; j_gene: TRBJ2-3; CDR3nt: TGTGCCAGCAGCCCGGACAGGGTGAGGGCAGATACGCAGTATTTT; CDR3aa: CASSPDRVRADTQYF
d_gene: NA; v_gene: TRBV7-8; abundance: NA; j_gene: TRBJ2-1; CDR3nt: TGTGCCAGCAGCCCTAGTTTAGGGGACAAGCAGTTCTTC; CDR3aa: CASSPSLGDKQFF
d_gene: NA; v_gene: TRBV5-1; abundance: NA; j_gene: TRBJ2-3; CDR3nt: TGCGCCAGCAGCTCGGGTCCTGCAGATACGCAGTATTTT; CDR3aa: CASSSGPADTQYF
d_gene: NA; v_gene: TRBV19; abundance: NA; j_gene: TRBJ2-3; CDR3nt: TGTGCCAGTAGCCCGAGGTCTGGGGTTACAGATACGCAGTATTTT; CDR3aa: CASSPRSGVTDTQYF
d_gene: NA; v_gene: TRBV5-1; abundance: NA; j_gene: TRBJ2-7; CDR3nt: TGCGCCAGCAGCCCCGGTAGGGTAGCGCACGAGCAGTACTTC; CDR3aa: CASSPGRVAHEQYF
d_gene: TRBD2; v_gene: TRBV4-2; abundance: once; j_gene: TRBJ2-7; CDR3nt: TGTGCCAGCAGCCAAGTACTAGCGTTTAACTCCTACGAGCAGTACTTC; CDR3aa: CASSQVLAFNSYEQYF
d_gene: TRBD2; v_gene: TRBV28; abundance: NA; j_gene: TRBJ2-7; CDR3nt: TGTGCCAGCAGTTTAGGGACTAGCGGGAGAAATGGCGAGCAGTACTTC; CDR3aa: CASSLGTSGRNGEQYF
d_gene: TRBD2; v_gene: TRBV29-1; abundance: NA; j_gene: TRBJ2-5; CDR3nt: TGCAGCGTCATCAGCGGGAGTCCCGATTTTGGTGAGACCCAGTACTTC; CDR3aa: CSVISGSPDFGETQYF
d_gene: NA; v_gene: TRBV14; abundance: NA; j_gene: TRBJ2-7; CDR3nt: TGTGCCAGCAGCCAAATCCTCAGTGCCTACGAGCAGTACTTC; CDR3aa: CASSQILSAYEQYF
d_gene: NA; v_gene: TRBV11-2; abundance: NA; j_gene: TRBJ1-3; CDR3nt: TGTGCCAGCAGAGACCCTGGAAACACCATATATTTT; CDR3aa: CASRDPGNTIYF
d_gene: NA; v_gene: TRBV18; abundance: NA; j_gene: TRBJ1-5; CDR3nt: TGTGCCAGCTCGTACCTAAGCAATCAGCCCCAGCATTTT; CDR3aa: CASSYLSNQPQHF
d_gene: NA; v_gene: TRBV5-5; abundance: once; j_gene: TRBJ1-5; CDR3nt: TGTGCCAGCAGCCCCGCCAGGGTCAATCAGCCCCAGCATTTT; CDR3aa: CASSPARVNQPQHF
d_gene: TRBD2; v_gene: TRBV9; abundance: NA; j_gene: TRBJ2-1; CDR3nt: TGTGCCAGCAGCGCCACGGTAGCGGGAGGGCCAAACAATGAGCAGTTCTTC; CDR3aa: CASSATVAGGPNNEQFF
d_gene: TRBD1; v_gene: TRBV28; abundance: many; j_gene: TRBJ1-2; CDR3nt: TGTGCCAGCAGTTCGACAGGGGGGAGGTATGGCTACACCTTC; CDR3aa: CASSSTGGRYGYTF
d_gene: NA; v_gene: TRBV2; abundance: NA; j_gene: TRBJ2-1; CDR3nt: TGTGCCAGCAGTGCGGCGTCTAGCTCGCGTGAGCAGTTCTTC; CDR3aa: CASSAASSSREQFF
d_gene: NA; v_gene: TRBV9; abundance: NA; j_gene: TRBJ2-1; CDR3nt: TGTGCCAGCAGCGCAAGGGGGAGGCGGCCTGTCAATGAGCAGTTCTTC; CDR3aa: CASSARGRRPVNEQFF
d_gene: NA; v_gene: TRBV9; abundance: NA; j_gene: TRBJ2-1; CDR3nt: TGTGCCAGCAGCGCGACCGGGACGCTTGGGAGCTCCTACAATGAGCAGTTCTTC; CDR3aa: CASSATGTLGSSYNEQFF
d_gene: NA; v_gene: TRBV29-1; abundance: NA; j_gene: TRBJ2-3; CDR3nt: TGCAGCGTTGAGGGGACTCAGACAGATACGCAGTATTTT; CDR3aa: CSVEGTQTDTQYF
d_gene: TRBD1; v_gene: TRBV15; abundance: many; j_gene: TRBJ1-4; CDR3nt: TGTGCCACCAGCGGTAGGACAGGGGGCAACGAAAAACTGTTTTTT; CDR3aa: CATSGRTGGNEKLFF
d_gene: NA; v_gene: TRBV6-6; abundance: once; j_gene: TRBJ1-1; CDR3nt: TGTGCCAGCAGTTATGGTTTCTCTGAAGCTTTCTTT; CDR3aa: CASSYGFSEAFF
d_gene: NA; v_gene: TRBV29-1; abundance: NA; j_gene: TRBJ1-1; CDR3nt: TGCAGCGCACAGTTGGCCTCCTATGAAGCTTTCTTT; CDR3aa: CSAQLASYEAFF
d_gene: TRBD1; v_gene: TRBV28; abundance: NA; j_gene: TRBJ1-3; CDR3nt: TGTGCCAGCAGTCGGACAGGCTCTGGAAACACCATATATTTT; CDR3aa: CASSRTGSGNTIYF
d_gene: NA; v_gene: TRBV5-6; abundance: NA; j_gene: TRBJ1-4; CDR3nt: TGTGCCAGCAGCTTCGGGTATGTTAATGAAAAACTGTTTTTT; CDR3aa: CASSFGYVNEKLFF
d_gene: TRBD1; v_gene: TRBV7-9; abundance: NA; j_gene: TRBJ2-2; CDR3nt: TGTGCCAGCAGCTTAGCTCGGGACAGCGTAAACACCGGGGAGCTGTTTTTT; CDR3aa: CASSLARDSVNTGELFF
d_gene: NA; v_gene: TRBV7-6; abundance: NA; j_gene: TRBJ1-2; CDR3nt: TGTGCCAGCAGCTTAGCTGTTGGGGGCGGATATGGCTACACCTTC; CDR3aa: CASSLAVGGGYGYTF
d_gene: TRBD2; v_gene: TRBV2; abundance: NA; j_gene: TRBJ2-1; CDR3nt: TGTGCCAGCAGCTTGAACTTGCCCGGGACTAGCGCCAATGAGCAGTTCTTC; CDR3aa: CASSLNLPGTSANEQFF
d_gene: NA; v_gene: TRBV30; abundance: NA; j_gene: TRBJ2-3; CDR3nt: TGTGCCTGGAGTGTGGGGGGGCAGGGTACAGATACGCAGTATTTT; CDR3aa: CAWSVGGQGTDTQYF
d_gene: NA; v_gene: TRBV5-4; abundance: NA; j_gene: TRBJ2-5; CDR3nt: TGTGCCAGCAGCTTGGGGTACCAAGAGACCCAGTACTTC; CDR3aa: CASSLGYQETQYF
d_gene: NA; v_gene: TRBV25-1; abundance: NA; j_gene: TRBJ1-2; CDR3nt: TGTGCCAGCAGTGAGGGGCGGGTCGGCTACACCTTC; CDR3aa: CASSEGRVGYTF
d_gene: TRBD2; v_gene: TRBV28; abundance: NA; j_gene: TRBJ2-4; CDR3nt: TGTGCCAGCAGTAATGGACCCCGGACTAGCGGGAGTCACATTCAGTACTTC; CDR3aa: CASSNGPRTSGSHIQYF
d_gene: NA; v_gene: TRBV4-1; abundance: NA; j_gene: TRBJ2-1; CDR3nt: TGCGCCAGCAGCCAGGGGGTAGCGTCCTACAATGAGCAGTTCTTC; CDR3aa: CASSQGVASYNEQFF
d_gene: NA; v_gene: TRBV15; abundance: NA; j_gene: TRBJ2-5; CDR3nt: TGTGCCACCAGCTTTTCGACTTCCCAGGGGAAAGAGACCCAGTACTTC; CDR3aa: CATSFSTSQGKETQYF
d_gene: NA; v_gene: TRBV7-2; abundance: NA; j_gene: TRBJ2-1; CDR3nt: TGTGCCAGCAGCTTTAGCTATGAGCAGTTCTTC; CDR3aa: CASSFSYEQFF
d_gene: NA; v_gene: TRBV7-2; abundance: NA; j_gene: TRBJ2-2; CDR3nt: TGTGCCAGCAGCTTAATTCGACTCCCAGCCACCGGGGAGCTGTTTTTT; CDR3aa: CASSLIRLPATGELFF
d_gene: NA; v_gene: TRBV29-1; abundance: once; j_gene: TRBJ1-1; CDR3nt: TGCAGCGTTGAAACCGGCCGGGCCACTGAAGCTTTCTTT; CDR3aa: CSVETGRATEAFF
d_gene: NA; v_gene: TRBV7-8; abundance: NA; j_gene: TRBJ2-7; CDR3nt: TGTGCCAGCACCGGGCGGGCGGACTACGAGCAGTACTTC; CDR3aa: CASTGRADYEQYF
d_gene: NA; v_gene: TRBV7-9; abundance: NA; j_gene: TRBJ1-2; CDR3nt: TGTGCCAGCAGCCCCGACTCAAGGAGCGATGGCTACACCTTC; CDR3aa: CASSPDSRSDGYTF
d_gene: NA; v_gene: TRBV28; abundance: NA; j_gene: TRBJ2-2; CDR3nt: TGTGCCAGCAGTTTCGGCCCGGGCGGGGAGCTGTTTTTT; CDR3aa: CASSFGPGGELFF
d_gene: TRBD2; v_gene: TRBV7-3; abundance: NA; j_gene: TRBJ2-3; CDR3nt: TGTGCCAGCAGCCGTTATAGGGCGGCGGGAGGGCTCGATACGCAGTATTTT; CDR3aa: CASSRYRAAGGLDTQYF
d_gene: NA; v_gene: TRBV11-2; abundance: once; j_gene: TRBJ2-3; CDR3nt: TGTGCCAGCAGTCTGTCGGCTAGCACAGATACGCAGTATTTT; CDR3aa: CASSLSASTDTQYF
d_gene: TRBD2; v_gene: TRBV7-8; abundance: NA; j_gene: TRBJ2-7; CDR3nt: TGTGCCAGCAGCTTTCTAGCGGGGATTGACTACGAGCAGTACTTC; CDR3aa: CASSFLAGIDYEQYF
d_gene: TRBD1; v_gene: TRBV5-4; abundance: once; j_gene: TRBJ2-5; CDR3nt: TGTGCCAGCAGCTTGGAACCCCGGGACAGGGTGAGGGAGACCCAGTACTTC; CDR3aa: CASSLEPRDRVRETQYF
d_gene: NA; v_gene: TRBV19; abundance: NA; j_gene: TRBJ2-7; CDR3nt: TGTGCCAGTAGTATTGGGTCCGGGCAGGGCTACGAGCAGTACTTC; CDR3aa: CASSIGSGQGYEQYF
d_gene: TRBD2; v_gene: TRBV7-2; abundance: NA; j_gene: TRBJ2-1; CDR3nt: TGTGCCAGCAGCACTCTAGCGGGGAGATGGAATGAGCAGTTCTTC; CDR3aa: CASSTLAGRWNEQFF
d_gene: NA; v_gene: TRBV5-6; abundance: NA; j_gene: TRBJ2-3; CDR3nt: TGTGCCAGCAGCTTGACTCCGGGGGACACAGATACGCAGTATTTT; CDR3aa: CASSLTPGDTDTQYF
d_gene: NA; v_gene: TRBV5-8; abundance: NA; j_gene: TRBJ1-5; CDR3nt: TGTGCCAGCAGCGGGGAGATTTTTAGCAATCAGCCCCAGCATTTT; CDR3aa: CASSGEIFSNQPQHF